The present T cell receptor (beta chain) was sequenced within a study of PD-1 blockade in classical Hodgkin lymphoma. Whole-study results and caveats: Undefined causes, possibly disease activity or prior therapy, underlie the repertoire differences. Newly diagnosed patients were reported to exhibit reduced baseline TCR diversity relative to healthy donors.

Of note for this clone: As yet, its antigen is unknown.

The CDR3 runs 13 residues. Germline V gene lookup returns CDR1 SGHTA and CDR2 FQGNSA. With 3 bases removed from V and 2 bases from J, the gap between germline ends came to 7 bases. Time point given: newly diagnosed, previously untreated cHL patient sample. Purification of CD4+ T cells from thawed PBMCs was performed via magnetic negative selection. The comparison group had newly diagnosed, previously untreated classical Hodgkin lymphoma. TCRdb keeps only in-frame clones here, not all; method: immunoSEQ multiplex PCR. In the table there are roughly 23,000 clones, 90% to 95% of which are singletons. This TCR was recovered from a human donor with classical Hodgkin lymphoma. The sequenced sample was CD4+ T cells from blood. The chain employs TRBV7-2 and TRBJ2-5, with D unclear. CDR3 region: CASSFSNQETQYF. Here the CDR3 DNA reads TGTGCCAGCAGCTTTAGTAATCAAGAGACCCAGTACTTC.